The sequence of this T cell receptor beta chain was determined in a study of T cell responses to AZD1222 COVID-19 vaccine. CDR1 and CDR2 (germline): MNHNS, SASEGT. The V end was cut by 7 bases, the J end by 1 base, with 13 bases between. This CDR3 region has 14 residues. Only in-frame clones appear in the TCRdb table, and some are missing; sequencing was by immunoSEQ multiplex PCR. The repertoire holds around 150,000 clones, with 70% to 90% as singletons. The sample in question was peripheral blood, obtained 28 days after the second AZD1222 dose. The chain recombines TRBV6-1 with TRBJ1-2; D gene uncertain. The sequence derives from an adult who received the AZD1222 COVID-19 vaccine. The CDR3 bases are TGTGCCAGCACCAACCCTCCCCTTAACTATGGCTACACCTTC. Translated: CASTNPPLNYGYTF.